This TCR beta chain emerged from a study of blood T cell repertoires in COVID-19. The overall study: Acute and convalescent COVID-19 samples came from the United States, Italy and Spain. PBMCs, B-cell-depleted T cells, or T cells were the source of the cDNA or gDNA that made up the material.

Clones were sequenced by immunoSEQ multiplex PCR, and TCRdb holds only the in-frame ones, with some missing. The sample yields roughly 24,000 clones, around 93% seen once. Trimming cost V 4 bases and J 6 bases; bases outside gene matches: 13. The germline V gene has CDR1 LGHDT and CDR2 YNNKEL (reference sequence). The CDR3 totals 16 residues. The receptor comes from a human donor in a cohort sampled during active COVID-19. The chain recombines TRBV3-1 (or the pseudogene TRBV3-2) with TRBJ2-3; 7 bases agree with TRBD2. Sequenced input: peripheral blood. The CDR3 DNA reads TGTGCCAGCAGCCTCCACGGGGGGTCGATTTCGGATACGCAGTATTTT. Protein product: CASSLHGGSISDTQYF.